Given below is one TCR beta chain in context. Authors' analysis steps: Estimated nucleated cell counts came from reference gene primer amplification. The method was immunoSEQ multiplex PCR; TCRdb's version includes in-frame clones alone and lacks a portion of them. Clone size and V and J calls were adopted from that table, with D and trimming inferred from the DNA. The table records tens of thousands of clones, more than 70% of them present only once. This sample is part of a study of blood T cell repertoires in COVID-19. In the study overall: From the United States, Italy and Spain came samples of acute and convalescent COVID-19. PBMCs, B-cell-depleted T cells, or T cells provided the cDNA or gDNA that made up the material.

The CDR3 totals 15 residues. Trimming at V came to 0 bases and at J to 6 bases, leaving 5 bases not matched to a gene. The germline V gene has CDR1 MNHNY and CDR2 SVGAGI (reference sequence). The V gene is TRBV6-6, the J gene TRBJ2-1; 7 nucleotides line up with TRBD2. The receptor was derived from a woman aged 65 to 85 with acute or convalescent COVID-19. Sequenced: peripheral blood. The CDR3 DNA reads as TGTGCCAGCAGTTACTCGGCGGGAGTCGGCAATGAGCAGTTCTTC. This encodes CASSYSAGVGNEQFF.